This is a list of T cell receptor beta chains from one sample in a study of molecular identifiers for immune sequencing clone quantification. TCRdb recomputed calls from the PCR reads with MiXCR, one row per CDR3 protein. The table records tens of thousands of distinct CDR3 sequences, roughly 24% of them present only once. The source material was naive CD8+ T cells from blood, with Jurkat cell RNA spiked in. The receptor source for this set is a human donor in good health. Some libraries in this study had Jurkat cell RNA spiked in. Both conserved end residues are part of each CDR3. Fields, in order: J gene, clone size, D gene, V gene, CDR3 protein, CDR3 DNA. The D gene is left open where the match is weak. Clone size is shown for a subset of rows, as once, few, many or a class of expanded clone.

TRBJ2-1 | few | TRBD2 | TRBV14 | CASSRGRGNYNEQFF | TGTGCCAGCAGCCGAGGGAGGGGCAACTACAATGAGCAGTTCTTC
TRBJ2-2 | NA | TRBD2 | TRBV4-3 | CASSQEGLAGGFGELFF | TGCGCCAGCAGCCAAGAGGGGCTAGCGGGAGGGTTCGGGGAGCTGTTTTTT
TRBJ2-5 | many | TRBD2 | TRBV10-3 | CAISDGLAGGYETQYF | TGTGCCATCAGTGACGGGCTAGCGGGGGGGTATGAGACCCAGTACTTC
TRBJ1-1 | many | NA | TRBV5-4 | CASSLVSQYTEAFF | TGTGCCAGCAGCTTGGTATCACAGTACACTGAAGCTTTCTTT
TRBJ2-1 | many | NA | TRBV19 | CASSLLAGSAEYNEQFF | TGTGCCAGTAGTTTACTCGCCGGGAGTGCGGAATACAATGAGCAGTTCTTC
TRBJ2-4 | NA | TRBD2 | TRBV29-1 | CSVDGGRVELIQYF | TGCAGCGTTGACGGCGGGAGAGTGGAACTCATTCAGTACTTC
TRBJ2-3 | many | NA | TRBV29-1 | CSVVGWRSTDTQYF | TGCAGCGTTGTTGGTTGGCGGAGCACAGATACGCAGTATTTT
TRBJ1-5 | NA | NA | TRBV6-5 | CASGCRVGHNQPQHF | TGTGCCAGCGGTTGCAGGGTGGGTCACAATCAGCCCCAGCATTTT
TRBJ2-5 | many | TRBD2 | TRBV4-1 | CASSQVATAGTSAWETQYF | TGCGCCAGCAGCCAAGTAGCCACTGCCGGGACTAGCGCCTGGGAGACCCAGTACTTC
TRBJ2-3 | many | TRBD2 | TRBV9 | CASSEEGLATTDTQYF | TGTGCCAGCAGCGAAGAGGGACTAGCGACGACAGATACGCAGTATTTT
TRBJ1-1 | many | NA | TRBV20-1 | CSARRTRNTEAFF | TGCAGTGCTAGGAGGACAAGAAACACTGAAGCTTTCTTT
TRBJ2-3 | many | NA | TRBV27 | CASRPSWGFSTDTQYF | TGTGCCAGCAGACCAAGCTGGGGGTTTAGCACAGATACGCAGTATTTT
TRBJ2-1 | NA | NA | TRBV30 | CAWSVSNEQFF | TGTGCCTGGAGTGTAAGTAATGAGCAGTTCTTC
TRBJ1-5 | NA | NA | TRBV9 | CASRVGGGRNPPPHF | TGTGCCAGCCGCGTAGGGGGAGGCCGCAATCCGCCCCCGCATTTT
TRBJ2-3 | NA | NA | TRBV7-9 | CASSHPGGSTDTQYF | TGTGCCAGCAGCCACCCCGGGGGTAGCACAGATACGCAGTATTTT
TRBJ2-1 | many | TRBD2 | TRBV28 | CASSLMWAGAYNEQFF | TGTGCCAGCAGTTTAATGTGGGCGGGAGCCTACAATGAGCAGTTCTTC
TRBJ1-2 | many | NA | TRBV3-1 | CASSQEKVRGRHGYTF | TGTGCCAGCAGCCAAGAGAAAGTTAGGGGGAGGCATGGCTACACCTTC
TRBJ2-3 | many | TRBD2 | TRBV4-3 | CASSQDSGGYLAGTDTQYF | TGCGCCAGCAGCCAAGATAGCGGGGGATACCTAGCCGGCACAGATACGCAGTATTTT
TRBJ1-4 | NA | TRBD1 | TRBV7-3 | CASRCPGTENEKLFF | TGTGCCAGCAGGTGCCCCGGGACAGAAAATGAAAAACTGTTTTTT
TRBJ2-3 | many | TRBD2 | TRBV5-1 | CASSFLGGEITDTQYF | TGCGCCAGCAGCTTCCTGGGGGGGGAGATAACAGATACGCAGTATTTT
TRBJ2-7 | many | TRBD1 | TRBV4-2 | CASSQTPGQGSEQYF | TGTGCCAGCAGCCAAACACCGGGACAGGGCTCCGAGCAGTACTTC
TRBJ2-5 | many | NA | TRBV6-2/TRBV6-3 | CASSHDGQFWTQYF | TGTGCCAGCAGTCACGACGGACAATTTTGGACCCAGTACTTC
TRBJ1-3 | many | NA | TRBV20-1 | CSARSFSDSGNTIYF | TGCAGTGCTAGATCGTTTTCAGACTCTGGAAACACCATATATTTT
TRBJ1-1 | many | TRBD1 | TRBV7-9 | CASSLAGTGGTEAFF | TGTGCCAGCAGCTTAGCCGGGACAGGGGGTACTGAAGCTTTCTTT
TRBJ1-1 | many | TRBD1 | TRBV5-6 | CASSLSTGVEAFF | TGTGCCAGCAGCTTGTCGACAGGGGTTGAAGCTTTCTTT
TRBJ2-3 | many | NA | TRBV7-9 | CASSLIHGANKERVSDTQYF | TGTGCCAGCAGCTTAATCCATGGGGCGAATAAGGAGAGAGTCTCAGATACGCAGTATTTT
TRBJ1-6 | many | NA | TRBV15 | CATSRDFGSPYNSPLHF | TGTGCCACCAGCAGAGATTTTGGGTCCCCCTATAATTCACCCCTCCACTTT
TRBJ2-3 | NA | TRBD1 | TRBV7-6 | CASSFPPGGEDTQYF | TGTGCTAGCAGCTTTCCCCCAGGGGGTGAAGATACGCAGTATTTT
TRBJ2-7 | many | TRBD1 | TRBV14 | CASSQPGTAAAYEQYF | TGTGCCAGCAGCCAACCCGGGACAGCCGCAGCCTACGAGCAGTACTTC
TRBJ2-5 | NA | TRBD1 | TRBV27 | CASSPGTGGKKTQYF | TGTGCCAGCAGTCCCGGGACAGGGGGCAAAAAGACCCAGTACTTC